The entry below gives a single T cell receptor (beta chain) sequence along with its context. The data derive from a study of cytomegalovirus exposure and HLA in healthy donors. A multiplex PCR was run with 60 Vbeta primers and 13 Jbeta primers. Only in-frame clones appear in the TCRdb table, and some are missing; sequencing was by immunoSEQ multiplex PCR. In the table there are roughly 120,000 clones, around 76% of which are singletons. The sample consisted of PBMCs. The origin of this receptor is a man aged 45 to 65 in good health and CMV-seropositive.

In nucleotides, the CDR3 is TGCGCCAGCTTAAAAGGGAGTGAATATGGCTACACCTTC. This encodes CASLKGSEYGYTF. The chain uses TRBV5-1 and TRBJ1-2; unclear D gene. This CDR3 is built from 13 residues. Between the trimmed V and J ends, which lost 7 bases and 5 bases, there was a span of 15 bases. Germline CDR1 and CDR2: SGHRS and YFSETQ.